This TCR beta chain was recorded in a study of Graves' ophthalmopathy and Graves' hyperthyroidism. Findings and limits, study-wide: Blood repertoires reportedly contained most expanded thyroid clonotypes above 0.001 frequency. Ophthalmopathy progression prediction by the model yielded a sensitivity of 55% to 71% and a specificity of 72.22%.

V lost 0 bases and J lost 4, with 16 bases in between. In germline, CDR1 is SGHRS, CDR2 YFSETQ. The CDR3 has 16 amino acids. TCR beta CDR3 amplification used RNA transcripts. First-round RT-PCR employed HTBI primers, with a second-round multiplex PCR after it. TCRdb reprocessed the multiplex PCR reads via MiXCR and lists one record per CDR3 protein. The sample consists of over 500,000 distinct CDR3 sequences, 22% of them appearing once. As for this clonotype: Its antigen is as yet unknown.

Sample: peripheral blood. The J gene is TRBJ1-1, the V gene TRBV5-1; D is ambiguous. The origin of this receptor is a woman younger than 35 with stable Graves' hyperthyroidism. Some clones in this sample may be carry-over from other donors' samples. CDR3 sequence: CASSLATIQVSTEAFF. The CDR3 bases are TGCGCCAGCAGCTTGGCCACCATTCAGGTTTCCACTGAAGCTTTCTTT.